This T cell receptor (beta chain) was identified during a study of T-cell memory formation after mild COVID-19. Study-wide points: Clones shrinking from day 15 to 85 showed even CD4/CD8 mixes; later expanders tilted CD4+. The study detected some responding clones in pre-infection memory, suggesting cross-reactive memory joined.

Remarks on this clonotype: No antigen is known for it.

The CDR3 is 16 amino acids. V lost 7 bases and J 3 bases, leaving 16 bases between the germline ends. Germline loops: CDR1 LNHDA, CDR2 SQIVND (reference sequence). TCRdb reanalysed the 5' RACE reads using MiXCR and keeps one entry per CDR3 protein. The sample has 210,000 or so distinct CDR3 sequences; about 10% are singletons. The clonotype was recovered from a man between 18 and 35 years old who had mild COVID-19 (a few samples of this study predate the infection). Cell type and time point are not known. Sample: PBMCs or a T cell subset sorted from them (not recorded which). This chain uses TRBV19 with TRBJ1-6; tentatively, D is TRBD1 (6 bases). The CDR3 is CASNPLGGLYNSPLHF. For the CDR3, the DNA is TGTGCCAGTAACCCTCTCGGGGGGCTCTATAATTCACCCCTCCACTTT.